This TCR beta chain was found in a study of cytomegalovirus exposure and HLA in healthy donors (dated by TCRdb to the late 2010s). At the level of the whole study: According to an earlier analysis of 587 of the donors, some 180 million T cells yielded roughly 110 million unique TCR beta sequences and about 300 Gb of sequence data. Approximately 300 gigabases of sequencing data and roughly 90 million unique TCR sequences were included in an early release covering about 600 HLA-typed donors. High-throughput TCR immunosequencing, statistical association of individual TCRs with disease status, and machine learning were combined to predict cytomegalovirus infection status. An earlier analysis of 587 of the donors used high-throughput TCR beta sequencing to judge whether each TCR beta V gene segment behaved as functional or pseudogenic. In a later analysis, previously published TCR beta repertoires from roughly 710 donors were re-analyzed and high-resolution HLA genotyping was added so that TCR occurrence patterns could be studied. A later genetic analysis took genome-wide SNP genotypes for about 65% of the 666 donors and used that subset as a discovery cohort. The study used immunosequencing to profile the T cell repertoires of some 600 subjects and linked those repertoires to cytomegalovirus serostatus. In addition to the first cohort of 650 to 750 subjects, a separate validation cohort of approximately 130 different subjects was used. Donor age, sex, ethnicity and CMV serostatus were compiled together with the repertoire data. Of the roughly 390 genotyped donors, 81% fell in the genetic ancestry cluster associated with self-reported Caucasian donors. Across approximately 400 genotyped donors of the cohort, an average of about 220,000 unique TCR beta nucleotide sequences per donor were sequenced, and around 19% of those sequences were non-productive. All discovery cohort repertoires had been generated on a single sequencing platform. Both class I and class II loci were covered by HLA typing, at four-digit resolution. Typing coverage varied by locus: roughly 620-640 donors for A, B, C, DRB1 and DQB1; roughly 520 for DQA1; approximately 610 for DPA1; 400 to 480 for DPB1. In the later analysis, no new phenotypic data were used to find candidate immune exposures; instead, reliance was placed on TCR beta sequences and their occurrence across donors. The study aimed to test whether cataloging public T cell receptors could reveal signatures of past pathogen exposure. Five DR-DQ haplotypes were treated as single units for association and clustering because of strong linkage in the cohort.

What the work shows at the level of the full study, not this receptor alone: The sequencing pipeline was judged likely to have produced a cluster of highly shared sequence variants as a technical artifact. The classifier was reported to diagnose cytomegalovirus status with high specificity and sensitivity in both the original cohort and the validation cohort. In a later analysis, HLA-associated TCR beta chains were found to be more clonally expanded and to have lower generation probabilities than equally common non-associated chains. Because the 87-base-pair reads could not distinguish some IMGT-functional V segments, including TRBV6-2 and TRBV6-3, those segments were excluded. Because counts were too low, approximately 15 rarely observed V segments, including chromosome 9 orphons, were excluded from the earlier analysis of about 500 of the donors. Assigning TCR associations to individual alleles was difficult when HLA alleles, especially DR and DQ, strongly co-occurred. A later analysis found that most CMV-associated TCR beta chains appeared HLA-restricted, with HLA associations seemingly driven largely by CMV exposure. At a false discovery rate of 0.05, a later analysis linked some 17,000 TCR beta sequences to specific HLA alleles. Because HLA typing was missing for some donors at each locus, association tests included only the typed subset. In the study, around 150 TCR beta chains were listed as associated with cytomegalovirus. In a later genetic analysis, a missense DCLRE1C variant was associated with V-gene and J-gene trimming of TCR beta chains, and the association was replicated in an independent cohort. A later analysis found that TCR association rates varied across HLA loci, with DRB1 alleles showing the most associated TCRs and HLA-C alleles the fewest. Most TCR sequences were observed very rarely across donors, whereas some public TCRs were present in many individuals. A few of the identified cytomegalovirus-associated TCR beta chains were confirmed in vitro to be specific for cytomegalovirus antigens. In a later analysis, several top co-occurrence clusters were reported to appear linked to parvovirus B19, influenza, CMV and Epstein-Barr virus. According to a later genetic analysis, donors in an Asian-associated ancestry cluster had fewer N-insertions in productive TCRs than the roughly 670-donor mean. Linkage disequilibrium might explain the correlated functional status among segregating V segments, but an unknown experimental factor could not be ruled out. The cohort was sequenced for TCR beta chains only, and without alpha or paired-chain data the features that could be detected were limited. The only immune exposure information available for the cohort was CMV serostatus. In an earlier analysis of fewer than 700 of the donors, most TCR beta V segments appeared in productive rearrangements about 90% or about 30% of the time, broadly matching IMGT annotations. Sequencing depth was assumed to be roughly uniform across donors in the presence/absence analyses, though that assumption may not hold. A further reported finding was that TCR beta sequences accurately predicted the HLA-A and HLA-B alleles for most subjects in the first cohort. It was suggested by the authors that the approach could potentially be generalized to other disease states and immunological phenotypes.

The library relied on the immunoSEQ multiplex PCR assay. A mixture of 60 forward primers for TCR Vbeta segments and 13 reverse primers for TCR Jbeta segments was used in the multiplex PCR. The CDR3 region of rearranged TCR beta genes was amplified from genomic DNA by a multiplex PCR assay. The Illumina HiSeq System was used to sequence the amplified TCR beta libraries as 87-base-pair reads. In the source study's methods: In a later analysis, 70 million to 95 million unique TCR beta chains were counted across the 666 repertoires, and approximately 11 million of these chains were shared by at least two donors. A nearest-neighbor algorithm error-corrected the raw reads and collapsed the reads into unique sequences, merging closely related sequences to remove PCR and sequencing errors. V, D and J gene segments were assigned by aligning CDR3 sequences to IMGT reference sequences. For a sequence to be retained, a match of at least six nucleotides was required to both a V gene segment and a J gene segment. A rearrangement counted as productive if the CDR3 had no stop codons and remained in frame with V and J, and every other rearrangement counted as non-productive. Following IMGT convention, CDR3 was defined as the stretch from the second conserved V-encoded cysteine up to the conserved J-encoded phenylalanine. The earlier analysis of about 590 of the donors excluded sequences that lacked an unambiguous match to a single V gene segment. In an earlier analysis of more than 500 of the donors, a V segment was called functional when productive rearrangements were above 56.7%, and segregating when the standard deviation between donors exceeded 5%. A statistical classification framework was built for diagnosing cytomegalovirus status from the catalog of TCR beta chain sequences. In a later analysis, V and J genes were assigned by comparing TCR nucleotide sequences against IMGT/GENE-DB human TR gene sequences. In a later analysis, CDR3 sequences and most-parsimonious VDJ recombination scenarios were assigned using the TCRdist pipeline. In a later analysis, every TCR beta chain was defined by the combination of its CDR3 amino acid sequence and its V-gene family, and reads without a unique V-gene family were dropped. A later analysis removed several hundred highly shared, low-generation-probability nucleotide sequences to deal with suspected cross-contamination and a sequencing artifact. In a later analysis, a clonal expansion index for each public chain was calculated from normalized within-repertoire ranks of inferred template counts. In a later analysis, generation probabilities were computed using a VDJ recombination model fitted to out-of-frame rearrangements, and the results were checked against IGoR. In a later analysis, hypergeometric tests were used to score TCR-TCR, TCR-HLA and TCR-CMV co-occurrence, with a repertoire-size bias correction applied to TCR pairs. False discovery rates were estimated in a later analysis by permuting HLA or CMV assignments 20 times. In a later analysis, co-occurring TCRs were grouped with DBSCAN, and TCRdist sequence similarity was added when clustering was performed within HLA-allele-positive subsets. Repertoires with fewer than 30,000 or more than 120,000 public chains were left out of co-occurrence clustering, as were five repertoires with anomalous nucleotide sharing. TCRdb carries this immuneACCESS record with in-frame sequences only. Its versions omit some clonotypes, under half of them owing to an unresolved V gene in the studies checked, with the rest unexplained. Clone size and V and J calls were adopted from that table, with D and trimming inferred from the DNA. The sample records around 150,000 clones, under 80% of which are singletons. Together, the top ten hold roughly 2% of the sample.

The germline V gene (reference sequence) yields SEHNR for CDR1 and FQNEAQ for CDR2. The CDR3 has 13 amino acids, counting the end cysteine and phenylalanine. This entry keeps only the CDR3 DNA: 39 bases, framed from base 1. V gives up 5 bases and J gives up 7 bases, and the segment between their germline ends measures 15 bases. A remark on this clone: Its antigen target is currently unknown. The input lacks base qualities; no much larger clone sits a single base away.

The cohort was made up of roughly 670 healthy bone marrow donors. Cohort members were all nominally healthy when sampled, although unrecorded immune exposures were likely present. The donor tested CMV seronegative and was one of the 352 seronegative cohort members. Every donor gave a peripheral blood sample, and the peripheral blood mononuclear cells from that sample were used for TCR beta sequencing. Genomic DNA extraction from the blood cell samples was performed with the Qiagen DNeasy Blood Extraction Kit. The V and J segments used are TRBV7-9 and TRBJ2-7; matching of 6 bases hints at TRBD1 as the D gene. Sequenced material: PBMCs. The clonotype comes from a female donor in good health and CMV-seronegative. CDR3 sequence: CASSPEGHEEQYF. The bases read TGTGCCAGCAGCCCAGAGGGACATGAAGAGCAGTACTTC.